The 14 T cell receptor beta chains listed next were all sequenced from one sample in a study of cytomegalovirus exposure and HLA in healthy donors. Primers for the PCR totalled 60 Vbeta and 13 Jbeta. Clones were read by immunoSEQ multiplex PCR, and TCRdb kept only the in-frame ones, dropping some. Of 100,000 to 150,000 clones in the sample, 75% to 85% were seen once. The specimen sequenced was PBMCs. These receptors came from a man between 40 and 49 years old in good health and CMV-seronegative.

The V and J genes are TRBV7-9 and TRBJ2-7; possibly TRBD2 for D (6 bases). Trimming pared 6 bases from V and 6 bases from J, leaving 21 bases between. The CDR3 sequence is 15 residues long. Germline loops: CDR1 SEHNR, CDR2 FQNEAQ (reference sequence). The CDR3 loop is CASRRPGSSPSEQYF. The CDR3 DNA is TGTGCCAGCAGGCGCCCCGGGAGTTCACCCTCCGAGCAGTACTTC. Variable domain in full (rest from reference TRBV7-9 and TRBJ2-7): DTGVSQNPRHKITKRGQNVTFRCDPISEHNRLYWYRQTLGQGPEFLTYFQNEAQLEKSRLLSDRFSAERPKGSFSTLEIQRTEQGDSAMYLCASRRPGSSPSEQYFGPGTRLTVT.

The rearrangement uses TRBV10-3 and TRBJ2-5; weak D call: TRBD2 (6 bases). Per germline, CDR1 ENHRY and CDR2 SYGVKD. Trimming removed 10 bases at V and 1 base at J, with 13 bases between. The CDR3 loop spans 13 amino acids. The CDR3 nucleotides are TGTGCCACCGGCAGCGGGTCCCAAGAGACCCAGTACTTC. Protein product: CATGSGSQETQYF.

This rearrangement joins TRBV29-1 to TRBJ2-1, with 7 bases aligning to TRBD2. This CDR3 is built from 15 residues. V gave up 2 bases and J gave up 5 bases; unmatched junction bases: 9. Germline CDR1 SQVTM, CDR2 ANQGSEA. CDR3: CSVETASGANNEQFF. The CDR3 coding sequence is TGCAGCGTTGAAACGGCCAGCGGGGCTAACAATGAGCAGTTCTTC.

The chain employs TRBV28 and TRBJ2-7, with D perhaps matching TRBD2 (5 bases). CDR3 length equals 12 residues. V was shortened by 6 bases and J by 6 bases, with 12 bases between the two germline ends. CDR1 is MDHEN and CDR2 is SYDVKM in the germline V gene. The CDR3 DNA sequence: TGTGCCAGCAGACCGTCCGGAGGCGAGCAGTACTTC. This codes for CASRPSGGEQYF.

The CDR3 DNA is TGCGCCAGCAGCACCGACAGGGAGGCTTTCTTT. It codes for CASSTDREAFF. The rearrangement joins TRBV5-1 to TRBJ1-1, with TRBD1 identical over 7 bases. With V trimmed by 4 bases and J by 11 bases, 5 bases remained unmatched. The germline gives CDR1 SGHRS, CDR2 YFSETQ. CDR3 size: 11 residues.

This rearrangement joins TRBV29-1 to TRBJ2-7, with TRBD2 identical over 7 bases. CDR1 is SQVTM and CDR2 is ANQGSEA in the germline V gene. This CDR3 has 13 residues. Trimming removed 7 bases from V and 5 bases from J; junction bases left unmatched: 11. In DNA form, the CDR3 reads TGCAGCGCCTGGACTAGTAGGTCCCACGAGCAGTACTTC. This gives the protein CSAWTSRSHEQYF.

The gene calls are TRBV9 and TRBJ1-1, with D tentatively TRBD1 (5 bases). Germline assignment: CDR1 SGDLS and CDR2 YYNGEE. The length of the CDR3 is 14 residues. V lost 0 bases and J lost 7, with 13 bases in between. The CDR3 DNA reads TGTGCCAGCAGCGTAGAGGTAGGGAGGGGTGAAGCTTTCTTT. As protein: CASSVEVGRGEAFF.

The chain carries TRBV28 and TRBJ1-2, with a weak D call TRBD1 (6 bases). CDR1 is MDHEN and CDR2 is SYDVKM in the germline V gene. There are 12 residues in the CDR3. Trimming took 8 bases from V and 5 from J, leaving 12 bases between them. CDR3 in amino acids: CASAQGSYGYTF. The CDR3 nucleotides are TGTGCCAGCGCACAGGGTTCGTATGGCTACACCTTC.

This chain joins TRBV30 and TRBJ1-5; D unresolved. CDR3 length: 13 amino acids. V was clipped by 1 base and J by 0 bases, with 4 bases between them. Germline CDR1 reads GTSNPN; CDR2 reads SVGIG (reference sequence). Here the CDR3 reads CAWSGDSNQPQHF. The DNA for the CDR3 is TGTGCCTGGAGTGGAGATAGCAATCAGCCCCAGCATTTT.

This chain links TRBV6-5 with TRBJ1-1; tentatively, D is TRBD1 (5 bases). The CDR3 is 14 residues long. Trimming shortened V by 6 bases and J by 4 bases, and 15 bases separated the two germline ends. Germline CDR1 is MNHEY and CDR2 is SVGAGI. CDR3 nucleotide sequence: TGTGCCAGCAGCCCCGCCGTCGGGGGCACTGAAGCTTTCTTT. Protein: CASSPAVGGTEAFF.

This clone appeared a few times. The chain links TRBV2 to TRBJ1-1; 9 bases map to TRBD1. CDR3 length: 14 amino acids. Per the germline V gene, CDR1 is SNHLY and CDR2 is FYNNEI. Trimming cost V 9 bases and J 5 bases; bases outside gene matches: 10. The DNA of the CDR3 is TGTGCCAGTCTCCCGGGACAGGGACTAACTGAAGCTTTCTTT. Amino acids: CASLPGQGLTEAFF.

The gene calls are TRBV5-1 and TRBJ2-2, with TRBD2 identical over 13 bases. Looked up from germline, CDR1 is SGHRS and CDR2 is YFSETQ. V gave up 3 bases and J gave up 4 bases; unmatched junction bases: 18. This CDR3 spans 21 amino acids. This CDR3 reads CASSWTSTSGGAHRFTGELFF. In DNA form, the CDR3 reads TGCGCCAGCAGCTGGACGAGTACTAGCGGGGGGGCCCATCGGTTCACCGGGGAGCTGTTTTTT.

The CDR3 sequence is CASSFGIAGLFLTGELFF. CDR3 sequence (DNA): TGTGCCAGCAGCTTTGGAATAGCGGGATTATTCCTCACCGGGGAGCTGTTTTTT. The V and J genes are TRBV7-3 and TRBJ2-2; 8 nucleotides align to TRBD2. J gave up 4 bases and V 3 bases, and 13 bases lay outside the gene matches. This CDR3 comprises 18 residues. The germline CDR1 and CDR2 sequences are SGHTA and FQGTGA.

The V and J genes are TRBV21-1 and TRBJ1-6; the table's D call, TRBD1, was not checked against the DNA. TRBV21-1 is noted as a pseudogene. There are 16 residues in the CDR3. The CDR3 reads CASSKGRDSYNSPLHF. The CDR3 bases are TGTGCCAGCAGCAAAGGACGGGACAGCTATAATTCACCCCTCCACTTT.